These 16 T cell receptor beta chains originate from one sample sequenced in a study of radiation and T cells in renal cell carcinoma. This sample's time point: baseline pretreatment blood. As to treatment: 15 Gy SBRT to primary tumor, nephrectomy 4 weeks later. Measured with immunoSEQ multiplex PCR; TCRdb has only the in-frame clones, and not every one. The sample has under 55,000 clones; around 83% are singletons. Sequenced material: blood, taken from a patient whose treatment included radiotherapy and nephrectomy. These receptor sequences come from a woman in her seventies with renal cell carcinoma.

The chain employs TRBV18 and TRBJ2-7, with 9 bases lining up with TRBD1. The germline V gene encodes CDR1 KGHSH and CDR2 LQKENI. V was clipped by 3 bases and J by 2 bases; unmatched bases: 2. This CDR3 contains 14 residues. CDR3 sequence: CASSPGQGPYEQYF. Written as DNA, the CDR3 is TGTGCCAGCTCACCGGGACAGGGTCCCTACGAGCAGTACTTC.

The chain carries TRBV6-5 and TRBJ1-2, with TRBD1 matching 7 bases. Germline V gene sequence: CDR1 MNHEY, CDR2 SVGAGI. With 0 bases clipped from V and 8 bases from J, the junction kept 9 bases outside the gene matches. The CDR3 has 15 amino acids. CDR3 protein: CASSYSNSQGYGYTF. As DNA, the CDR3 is TGTGCCAGCAGTTACTCGAACTCACAGGGGTACGGCTACACCTTC.

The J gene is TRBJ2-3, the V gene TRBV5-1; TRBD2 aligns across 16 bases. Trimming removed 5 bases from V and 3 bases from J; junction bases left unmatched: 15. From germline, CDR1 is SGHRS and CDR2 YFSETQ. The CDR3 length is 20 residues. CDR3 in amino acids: CASSKLSGTSGGATTDTQYF. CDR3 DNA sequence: TGCGCCAGCAGTAAACTCTCCGGGACTAGCGGGGGGGCGACGACAGATACGCAGTATTTT. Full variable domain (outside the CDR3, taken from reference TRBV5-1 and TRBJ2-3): KAGVTQTPRYLIKTRGQQVTLSCSPISGHRSVSWYQQTPGQGLQFLFEYFSETQRNKGNFPGRFSGRQFSNSRSEMNVSTLELGDSALYLCASSKLSGTSGGATTDTQYFGPGTRLTVL.

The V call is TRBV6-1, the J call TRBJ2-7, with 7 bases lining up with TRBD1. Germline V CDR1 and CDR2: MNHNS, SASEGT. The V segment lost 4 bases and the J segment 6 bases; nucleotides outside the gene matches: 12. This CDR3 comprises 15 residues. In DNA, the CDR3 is TGTGCCAGCAGTGGTCGACAGGGTGGCCCCTCCGAGCAGTACTTC. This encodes CASSGRQGGPSEQYF.

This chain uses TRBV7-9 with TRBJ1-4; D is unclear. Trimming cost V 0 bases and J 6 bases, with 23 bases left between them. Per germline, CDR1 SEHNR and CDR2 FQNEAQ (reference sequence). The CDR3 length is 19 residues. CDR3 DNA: TGTGCCAGCAGCTTAGCGCTAACTGGTTTCAAGGTCGGGGATGAAAAACTGTTTTTT. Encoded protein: CASSLALTGFKVGDEKLFF.

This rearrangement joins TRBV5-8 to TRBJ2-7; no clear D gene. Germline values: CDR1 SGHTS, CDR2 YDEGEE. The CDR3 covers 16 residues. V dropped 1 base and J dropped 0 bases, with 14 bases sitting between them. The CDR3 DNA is TGTGCCAGCAGCTTGTTAGGGCCCAGGAGCTCCTACGAGCAGTACTTC. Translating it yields CASSLLGPRSSYEQYF.

CDR3 in amino acids: CASSSNRATEAFF. The CDR3 region has the DNA TGTGCCAGCAGCTCCAACAGGGCCACTGAAGCTTTCTTT. The V and J genes are TRBV7-2 and TRBJ1-1, with a tentative D call TRBD1 (6 bases). The CDR3 extends over 13 amino acids. Trimming cost V 4 bases and J 4 bases, with 10 bases left between them. Germline V CDR1 and CDR2: SGHTA, FQGNSA.

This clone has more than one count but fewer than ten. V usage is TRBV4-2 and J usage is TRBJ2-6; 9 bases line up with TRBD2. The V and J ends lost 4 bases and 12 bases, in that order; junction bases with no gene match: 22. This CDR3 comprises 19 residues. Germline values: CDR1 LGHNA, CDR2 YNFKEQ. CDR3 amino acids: CASSPFGRGGSGPKSVLTF. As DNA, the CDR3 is TGTGCCAGCAGCCCATTTGGGCGGGGGGGTTCTGGGCCCAAAAGCGTCCTGACTTTC.

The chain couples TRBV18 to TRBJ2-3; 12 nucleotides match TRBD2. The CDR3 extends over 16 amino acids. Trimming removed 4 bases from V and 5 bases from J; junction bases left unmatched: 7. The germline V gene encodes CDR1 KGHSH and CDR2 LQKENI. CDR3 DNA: TGTGCCAGCTCACGGCGGACTAGCGGGGATGAAGATACGCAGTATTTT. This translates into CASSRRTSGDEDTQYF.

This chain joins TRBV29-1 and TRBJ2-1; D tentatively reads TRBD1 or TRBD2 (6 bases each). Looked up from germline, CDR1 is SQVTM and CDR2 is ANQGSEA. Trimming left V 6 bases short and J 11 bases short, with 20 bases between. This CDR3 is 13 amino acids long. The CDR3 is CSVAIRGLVKQFF. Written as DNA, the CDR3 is TGCAGCGTGGCAATCCGGGGGCTAGTGAAGCAGTTCTTC.

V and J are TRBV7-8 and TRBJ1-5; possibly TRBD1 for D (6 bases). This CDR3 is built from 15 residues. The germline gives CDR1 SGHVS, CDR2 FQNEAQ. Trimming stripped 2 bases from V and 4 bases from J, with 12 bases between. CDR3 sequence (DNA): TGTGCCAGCAGCTTATCAGGGGAGGGGAATCAGCCCCAGCATTTT. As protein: CASSLSGEGNQPQHF.

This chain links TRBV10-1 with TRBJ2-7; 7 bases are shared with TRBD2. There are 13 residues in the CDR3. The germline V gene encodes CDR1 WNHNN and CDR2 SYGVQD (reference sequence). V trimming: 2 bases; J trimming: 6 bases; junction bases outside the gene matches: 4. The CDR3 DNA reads TGCGCCAGCAGTGAGGGGGGGGGAGGCGAGCAGTACTTC. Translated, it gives CASSEGGGGEQYF.

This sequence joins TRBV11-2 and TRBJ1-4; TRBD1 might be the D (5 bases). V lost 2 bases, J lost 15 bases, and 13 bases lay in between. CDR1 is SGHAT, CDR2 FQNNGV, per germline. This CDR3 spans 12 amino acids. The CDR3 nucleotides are TGTGCCAGCAGCTTATTTCCGGGACGGGTGTTTTTT. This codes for CASSLFPGRVFF. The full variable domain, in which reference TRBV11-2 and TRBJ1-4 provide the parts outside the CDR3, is EAGVAQSPRYKIIEKRQSVAFWCNPISGHATLYWYQQILGQGPKLLIQFQNNGVVDDSQLPKDRFSAERLKGVDSTLKIQPAKLEDSAVYLCASSLFPGRVFFGSGTQLSVL.

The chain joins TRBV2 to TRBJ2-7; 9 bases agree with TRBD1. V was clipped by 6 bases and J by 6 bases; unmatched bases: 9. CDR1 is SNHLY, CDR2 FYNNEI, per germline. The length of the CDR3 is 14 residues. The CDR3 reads CASRGQGTIGEQYF. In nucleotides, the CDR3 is TGTGCCAGCAGGGGACAGGGAACGATCGGCGAGCAGTACTTC.

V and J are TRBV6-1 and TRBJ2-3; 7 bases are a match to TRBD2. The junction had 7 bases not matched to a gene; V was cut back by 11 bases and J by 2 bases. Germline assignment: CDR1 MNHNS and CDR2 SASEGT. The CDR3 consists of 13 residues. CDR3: CAVMGGYTDTQYF. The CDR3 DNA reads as TGTGCCGTTATGGGGGGGTACACAGATACGCAGTATTTT.

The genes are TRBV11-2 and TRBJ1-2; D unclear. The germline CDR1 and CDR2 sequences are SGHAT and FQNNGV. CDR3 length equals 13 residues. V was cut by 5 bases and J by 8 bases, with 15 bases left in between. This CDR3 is CASSPGYRGGYTF. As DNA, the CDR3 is TGTGCCAGCAGCCCGGGGTACCGGGGAGGCTACACCTTC.